This is a list of T cell receptor beta chains from one sample in a study of blood T cell repertoires in COVID-19. Clones were read by immunoSEQ multiplex PCR, and TCRdb kept only the in-frame ones, dropping some. The repertoire holds fewer than 300,000 clones, with about 90% as singletons. Specimen: peripheral blood. These receptors were taken from a woman aged 50 to 65 with COVID-19, enrolled during active disease. CDR3s include the opening cysteine and the closing phenylalanine or tryptophan. Fields, in order: D gene, clone size, CDR3 length, J gene, V gene, CDR3 protein, CDR3 DNA. A D gene is named only where the DNA matches it firmly. Rows may omit the clone size; those that give it use once, few, many or a size class.

d_gene: TRBD1; abundance: -; len: 16; j_gene: TRBJ1-2; v_gene: TRBV7-2; CDR3aa: CASSPDTGQGIYGYTF; CDR3nt: TGTGCCAGCAGCCCAGACACGGGACAGGGGATCTATGGCTACACCTTC
d_gene: TRBD2; abundance: -; len: 19; j_gene: TRBJ2-1; v_gene: TRBV3-1/TRBV3-2; CDR3aa: CASSQEYGLAGFAYNEQFF; CDR3nt: TGTGCCAGCAGCCAAGAGTACGGACTAGCGGGATTCGCCTACAATGAGCAGTTCTTC
d_gene: -; abundance: -; len: 16; j_gene: TRBJ2-7; v_gene: TRBV3-1/TRBV3-2; CDR3aa: CASSPRRGRFTYEQYF; CDR3nt: TGTGCCAGCAGCCCTCGAAGGGGTAGGTTCACCTACGAGCAGTACTTC
d_gene: TRBD1; abundance: -; len: 19; j_gene: TRBJ1-1; v_gene: TRBV3-1/TRBV3-2; CDR3aa: CASSQDWGTGGSVRTEAFF; CDR3nt: TGTGCCAGCAGCCAAGATTGGGGGACAGGGGGCTCGGTACGGACTGAAGCTTTCTTT
d_gene: TRBD1; abundance: -; len: 16; j_gene: TRBJ2-5; v_gene: TRBV7-2; CDR3aa: CASSVRLGQAQETQYF; CDR3nt: TGTGCCAGCAGCGTTAGGTTGGGACAGGCCCAAGAGACCCAGTACTTC
d_gene: TRBD2; abundance: -; len: 18; j_gene: TRBJ2-1; v_gene: TRBV5-1; CDR3aa: CASSYFRTSGRMGNEQFF; CDR3nt: TGCGCCAGCAGCTACTTCCGGACTAGCGGGAGGATGGGGAATGAGCAGTTCTTC
d_gene: -; abundance: -; len: 15; j_gene: TRBJ1-1; v_gene: TRBV5-6; CDR3aa: CASSLEGDMNTEAFF; CDR3nt: TGTGCCAGCAGCTTGGAAGGGGATATGAACACTGAAGCTTTCTTT
d_gene: TRBD1; abundance: -; len: 15; j_gene: TRBJ2-7; v_gene: TRBV3-1/TRBV3-2; CDR3aa: CASSQFGQGAGEQYF; CDR3nt: TGTGCCAGCAGCCAATTCGGACAGGGGGCTGGAGAGCAGTACTTC
d_gene: TRBD1; abundance: -; len: 15; j_gene: TRBJ1-4; v_gene: TRBV11-3; CDR3aa: CASGRQGGANEKLFF; CDR3nt: TGTGCCAGCGGCAGACAGGGGGGAGCTAATGAAAAACTGTTTTTT
d_gene: TRBD1; abundance: -; len: 15; j_gene: TRBJ2-1; v_gene: TRBV5-5; CDR3aa: CASSLGQGGFDEQFF; CDR3nt: TGTGCCAGCAGCTTGGGACAGGGTGGCTTCGATGAGCAGTTCTTC
d_gene: TRBD2; abundance: -; len: 16; j_gene: TRBJ2-1; v_gene: TRBV7-9; CDR3aa: CASSLGGSGRRSEQFF; CDR3nt: TGTGCCAGCAGCTTAGGTGGTAGCGGGAGGAGAAGTGAGCAGTTCTTC
d_gene: -; abundance: -; len: 12; j_gene: TRBJ2-3; v_gene: TRBV20-1; CDR3aa: CSASPPSDTQYF; CDR3nt: TGCAGTGCTAGTCCCCCATCAGATACGCAGTATTTT
d_gene: -; abundance: once; len: 16; j_gene: TRBJ2-1; v_gene: TRBV7-2; CDR3aa: CASSLSGASSYNEQFF; CDR3nt: TGTGCCAGCAGCTTAAGCGGAGCCAGCTCCTACAATGAGCAGTTCTTC
d_gene: TRBD2; abundance: -; len: 16; j_gene: TRBJ2-1; v_gene: TRBV9; CDR3aa: CASSAIAGGGGNEQFF; CDR3nt: TGTGCCAGCAGCGCCATAGCGGGAGGAGGCGGGAATGAGCAGTTCTTC
d_gene: -; abundance: -; len: 14; j_gene: TRBJ1-1; v_gene: TRBV10-3; CDR3aa: CAISEGGMDTEAFF; CDR3nt: TGTGCCATCAGTGAGGGGGGGATGGACACTGAAGCTTTCTTT
d_gene: TRBD2; abundance: -; len: 18; j_gene: TRBJ2-3; v_gene: TRBV11-2; CDR3aa: CASSHRRASGRGTDTQYF; CDR3nt: TGTGCCAGCAGCCATAGGCGGGCTAGCGGGAGGGGCACAGATACGCAGTATTTT
d_gene: TRBD2; abundance: -; len: 15; j_gene: TRBJ2-7; v_gene: TRBV7-2; CDR3aa: CASSLSSGSGRTGYF; CDR3nt: TGTGCCAGCAGCTTAAGTTCGGGCAGCGGGAGGACGGGGTACTTC
d_gene: TRBD1; abundance: once; len: 15; j_gene: TRBJ2-2; v_gene: TRBV5-6; CDR3aa: CASSSSPGQSGELFF; CDR3nt: TGTGCCAGCAGCTCCTCACCGGGACAGTCCGGGGAGCTGTTTTTT
d_gene: TRBD1; abundance: -; len: 15; j_gene: TRBJ1-2; v_gene: TRBV18; CDR3aa: CASSQGQGVDYGYTF; CDR3nt: TGTGCCAGCTCACAAGGACAGGGGGTAGACTATGGCTACACCTTC
d_gene: -; abundance: -; len: 13; j_gene: TRBJ1-1; v_gene: TRBV30; CDR3aa: CAWSVRKDSEAFF; CDR3nt: TGTGCCTGGAGTGTACGAAAGGACAGTGAAGCTTTCTTT
d_gene: TRBD1; abundance: -; len: 14; j_gene: TRBJ2-7; v_gene: TRBV27; CDR3aa: CASKTGTGFYEQYF; CDR3nt: TGTGCCAGCAAAACGGGGACAGGATTCTACGAGCAGTACTTC
d_gene: TRBD1; abundance: -; len: 14; j_gene: TRBJ1-1; v_gene: TRBV7-3; CDR3aa: CASSPSGGRSEAFF; CDR3nt: TGTGCCAGCAGCCCCTCAGGGGGGAGATCTGAAGCTTTCTTT
d_gene: TRBD1; abundance: -; len: 16; j_gene: TRBJ2-2; v_gene: TRBV7-8; CDR3aa: CASSFEPGTVALGLFF; CDR3nt: TGTGCCAGCAGCTTTGAACCCGGGACAGTCGCCCTGGGGCTGTTTTTT
d_gene: -; abundance: few; len: 13; j_gene: TRBJ1-1; v_gene: TRBV5-5; CDR3aa: CASSNQDYTEAFF; CDR3nt: TGTGCCAGCAGCAATCAGGATTACACTGAAGCTTTCTTT
d_gene: -; abundance: few; len: 16; j_gene: TRBJ2-7; v_gene: TRBV7-9; CDR3aa: CASSQTLADRDYEQYF; CDR3nt: TGTGCCAGCAGCCAGACCCTAGCAGACCGAGACTACGAGCAGTACTTC
d_gene: TRBD1; abundance: once; len: 14; j_gene: TRBJ1-1; v_gene: TRBV11-3; CDR3aa: CASSGDRGRGSAFF; CDR3nt: TGTGCCAGCAGCGGGGACAGGGGGCGCGGGAGTGCTTTCTTT
d_gene: -; abundance: -; len: 14; j_gene: TRBJ2-2; v_gene: TRBV15; CDR3aa: CATSRGVNPGELFF; CDR3nt: TGTGCCACCAGCAGAGGCGTAAACCCCGGGGAGCTGTTTTTT
d_gene: TRBD2; abundance: -; len: 15; j_gene: TRBJ2-1; v_gene: TRBV7-9; CDR3aa: CASSTLAGGPGEQFF; CDR3nt: TGTGCCAGCAGCACACTAGCGGGAGGGCCCGGGGAGCAGTTCTTC
d_gene: TRBD1; abundance: -; len: 14; j_gene: TRBJ2-1; v_gene: TRBV10-3; CDR3aa: CAISRTGSHNEQFF; CDR3nt: TGTGCCATCAGCCGGACAGGGAGTCACAATGAGCAGTTCTTC
d_gene: -; abundance: -; len: 19; j_gene: TRBJ1-1; v_gene: TRBV18; CDR3aa: CASSPQPLTGGLLNTEAFF; CDR3nt: TGTGCCAGCTCACCCCAGCCCTTGACAGGCGGATTATTGAACACTGAAGCTTTCTTT
d_gene: -; abundance: -; len: 15; j_gene: TRBJ2-2; v_gene: TRBV7-2; CDR3aa: CASSPAIGGTGELFF; CDR3nt: TGTGCCAGCAGCCCAGCTATCGGGGGCACCGGGGAGCTGTTTTTT
d_gene: TRBD2; abundance: -; len: 14; j_gene: TRBJ2-5; v_gene: TRBV5-4; CDR3aa: CASSLRGGQETQYF; CDR3nt: TGTGCCAGCAGCTTACGGGGGGGGCAAGAGACCCAGTACTTC
d_gene: -; abundance: -; len: 14; j_gene: TRBJ1-5; v_gene: TRBV2; CDR3aa: CASRQTGSNQPQHF; CDR3nt: TGTGCCAGCAGACAGACAGGTAGCAATCAGCCCCAGCATTTT
d_gene: -; abundance: once; len: 15; j_gene: TRBJ1-3; v_gene: TRBV5-4; CDR3aa: CASSIDSAAGNTIYF; CDR3nt: TGTGCCAGCAGCATCGACAGCGCCGCTGGAAACACCATATATTTT